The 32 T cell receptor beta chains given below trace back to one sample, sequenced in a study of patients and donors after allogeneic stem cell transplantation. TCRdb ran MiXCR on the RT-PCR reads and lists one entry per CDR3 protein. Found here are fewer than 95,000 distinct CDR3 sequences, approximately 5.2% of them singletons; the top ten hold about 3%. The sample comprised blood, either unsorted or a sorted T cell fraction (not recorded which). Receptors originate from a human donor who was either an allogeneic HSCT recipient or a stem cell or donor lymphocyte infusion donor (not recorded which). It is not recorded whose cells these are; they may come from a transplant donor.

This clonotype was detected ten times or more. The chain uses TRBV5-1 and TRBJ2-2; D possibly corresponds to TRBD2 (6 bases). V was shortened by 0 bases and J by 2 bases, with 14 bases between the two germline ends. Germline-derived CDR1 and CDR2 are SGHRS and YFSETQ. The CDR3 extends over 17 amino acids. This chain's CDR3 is CASSLDPAGTNTGELFF. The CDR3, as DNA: TGCGCCAGCAGCTTGGATCCGGCGGGGACCAACACCGGGGAGCTGTTTTTT.

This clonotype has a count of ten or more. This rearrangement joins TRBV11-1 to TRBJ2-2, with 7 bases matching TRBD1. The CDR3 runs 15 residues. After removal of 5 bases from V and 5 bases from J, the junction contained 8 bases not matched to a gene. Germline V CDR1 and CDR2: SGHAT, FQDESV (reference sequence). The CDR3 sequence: CASSRRQGWTGELFF. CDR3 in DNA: TGTGCCAGCAGCCGCAGACAGGGATGGACCGGGGAGCTGTTTTTT.

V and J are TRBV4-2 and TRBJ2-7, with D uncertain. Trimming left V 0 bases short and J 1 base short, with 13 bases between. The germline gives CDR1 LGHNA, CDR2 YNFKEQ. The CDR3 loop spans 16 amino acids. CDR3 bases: TGTGCCAGCAGCCAAGAGCATCGACCCCGATCCTACGAGCAGTACTTC. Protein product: CASSQEHRPRSYEQYF.

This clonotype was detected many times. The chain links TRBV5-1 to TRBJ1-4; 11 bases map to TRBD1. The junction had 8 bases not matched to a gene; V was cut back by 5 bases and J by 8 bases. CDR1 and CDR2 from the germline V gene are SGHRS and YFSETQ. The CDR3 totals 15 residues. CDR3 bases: TGCGCCAGCAGGGGAGGACAGGGGGCTCAGGAAAAACTGTTTTTT. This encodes CASRGGQGAQEKLFF.

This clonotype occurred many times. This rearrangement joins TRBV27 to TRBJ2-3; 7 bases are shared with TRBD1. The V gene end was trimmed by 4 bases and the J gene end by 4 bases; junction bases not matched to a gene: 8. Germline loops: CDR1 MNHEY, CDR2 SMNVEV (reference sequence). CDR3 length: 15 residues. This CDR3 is CASSWSDRVADTQYF. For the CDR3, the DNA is TGTGCCAGCAGTTGGAGTGACAGGGTCGCAGATACGCAGTATTTT.

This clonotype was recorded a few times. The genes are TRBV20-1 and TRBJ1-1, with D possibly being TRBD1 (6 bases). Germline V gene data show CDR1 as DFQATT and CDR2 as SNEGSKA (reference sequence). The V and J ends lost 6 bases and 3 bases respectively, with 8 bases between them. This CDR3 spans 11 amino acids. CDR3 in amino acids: CSAKGDTEAFF. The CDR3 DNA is TGCAGTGCGAAGGGGGACACTGAAGCTTTCTTT.

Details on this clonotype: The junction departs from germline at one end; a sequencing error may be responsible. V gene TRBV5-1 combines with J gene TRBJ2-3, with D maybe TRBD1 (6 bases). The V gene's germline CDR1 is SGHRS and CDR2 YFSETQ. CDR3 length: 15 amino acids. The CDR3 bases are TGCGCCAGCAGCGATCAAGGACAGCTCACAGATACGCAGAATTTT. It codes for CASSDQGQLTDTQNF. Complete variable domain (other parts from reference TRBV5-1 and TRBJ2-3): KAGVTQTPRYLIKTRGQQVTLSCSPISGHRSVSWYQQTPGQGLQFLFEYFSETQRNKGNFPGRFSGRQFSNSRSEMNVSTLELGDSALYLCASSDQGQLTDTQNFGPGTRLTVL.

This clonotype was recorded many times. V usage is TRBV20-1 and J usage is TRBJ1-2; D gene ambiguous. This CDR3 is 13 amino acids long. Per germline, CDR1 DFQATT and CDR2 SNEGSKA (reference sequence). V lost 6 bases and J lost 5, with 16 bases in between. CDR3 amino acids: CSAVGEGGYGYTF. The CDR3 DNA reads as TGCAGTGCCGTCGGAGAGGGAGGGTATGGCTACACCTTC.

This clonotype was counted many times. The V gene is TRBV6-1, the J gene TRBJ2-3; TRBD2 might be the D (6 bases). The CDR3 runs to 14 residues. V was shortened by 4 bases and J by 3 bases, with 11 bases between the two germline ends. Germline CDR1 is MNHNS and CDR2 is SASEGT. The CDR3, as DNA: TGTGCCAGCAGTGTTGCCCTAGCGACAGATACGCAGTATTTT. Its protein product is CASSVALATDTQYF.

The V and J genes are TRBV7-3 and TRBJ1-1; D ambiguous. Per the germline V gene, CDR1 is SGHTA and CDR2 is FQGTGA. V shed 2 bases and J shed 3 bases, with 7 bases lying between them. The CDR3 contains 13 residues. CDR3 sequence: CASSLSADTEAFF. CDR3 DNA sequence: TGTGCCAGCAGCTTATCGGCCGACACTGAAGCTTTCTTT.

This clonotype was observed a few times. In DNA form, the CDR3 reads TGTGCCAGCAGCCAAGTTGGAACTAGCGGGGGTCACACCGGGGAGCTGTTTTTT. Translated, it gives CASSQVGTSGGHTGELFF. V is TRBV4-2 and J is TRBJ2-2; 11 bases fit TRBD2. With 1 base clipped from V and 3 bases from J, the junction kept 7 bases outside the gene matches. CDR3 length: 18 amino acids. Germline lookup yields CDR1 LGHNA and CDR2 YNFKEQ.

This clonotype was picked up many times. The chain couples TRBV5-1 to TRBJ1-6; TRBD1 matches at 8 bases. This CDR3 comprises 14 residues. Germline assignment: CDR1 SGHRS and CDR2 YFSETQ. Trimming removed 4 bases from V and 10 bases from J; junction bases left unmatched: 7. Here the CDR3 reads CASSPGTGESPLHF. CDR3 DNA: TGCGCCAGCAGCCCCGGGACAGGAGAATCACCCCTCCACTTT.

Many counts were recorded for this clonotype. The CDR3 protein is CASSFGLPSSGNTIYF. CDR3 sequence (DNA): TGTGCCAGCAGTTTTGGACTCCCGAGCTCTGGAAACACCATATATTTT. The chain couples TRBV27 to TRBJ1-3; the D is unclear. Trimming removed 3 bases from V and 0 bases from J, with 12 bases in between. Germline CDR1 is MNHEY and CDR2 is SMNVEV (reference sequence). The CDR3 has 16 amino acids.

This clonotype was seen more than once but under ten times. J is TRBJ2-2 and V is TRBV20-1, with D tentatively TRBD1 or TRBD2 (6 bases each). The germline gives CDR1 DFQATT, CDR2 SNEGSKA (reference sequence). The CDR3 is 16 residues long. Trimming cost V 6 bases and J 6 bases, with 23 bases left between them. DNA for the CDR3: TGCAGTGCAACCCCCGGGGGCTCTCGGCGGGCCGGGGAGCTGTTTTTT. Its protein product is CSATPGGSRRAGELFF.

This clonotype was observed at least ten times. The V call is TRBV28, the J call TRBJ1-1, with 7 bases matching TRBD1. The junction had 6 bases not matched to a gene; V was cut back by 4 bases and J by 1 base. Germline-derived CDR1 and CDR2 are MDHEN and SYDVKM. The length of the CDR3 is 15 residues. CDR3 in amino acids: CASSSITGANTEAFF. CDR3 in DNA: TGTGCCAGCAGTTCCATTACAGGGGCGAACACTGAAGCTTTCTTT.

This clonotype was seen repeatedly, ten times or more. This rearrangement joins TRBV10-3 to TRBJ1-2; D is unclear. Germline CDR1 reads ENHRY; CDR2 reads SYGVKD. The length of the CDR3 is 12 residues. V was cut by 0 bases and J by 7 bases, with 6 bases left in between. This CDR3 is CAISESRGGYTF. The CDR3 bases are TGTGCCATCAGTGAGTCGAGAGGTGGCTACACCTTC.

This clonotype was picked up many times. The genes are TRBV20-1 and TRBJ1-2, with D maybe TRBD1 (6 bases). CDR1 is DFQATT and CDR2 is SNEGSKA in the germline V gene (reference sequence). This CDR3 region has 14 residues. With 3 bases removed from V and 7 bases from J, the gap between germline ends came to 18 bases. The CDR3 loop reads CSASPPGGRAGYTF. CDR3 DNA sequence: TGCAGTGCTAGCCCCCCCGGGGGGCGAGCTGGCTACACCTTC.

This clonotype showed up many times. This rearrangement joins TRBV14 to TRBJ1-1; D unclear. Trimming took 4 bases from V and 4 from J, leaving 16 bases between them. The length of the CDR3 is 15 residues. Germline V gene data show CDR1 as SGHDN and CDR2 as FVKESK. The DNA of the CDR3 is TGTGCCAGCAGCCCCCGACGGGGAAGGACCACTGAAGCTTTCTTT. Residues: CASSPRRGRTTEAFF.

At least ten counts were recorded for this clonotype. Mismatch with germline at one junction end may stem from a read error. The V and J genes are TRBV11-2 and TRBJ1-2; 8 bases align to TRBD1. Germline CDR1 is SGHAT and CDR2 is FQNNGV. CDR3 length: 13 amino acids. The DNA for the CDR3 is TGCGCCAGCAGCTTAGGACAGGGCTATGGCTACACCTTC. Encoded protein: CASSLGQGYGYTF.

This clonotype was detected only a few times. CDR3 DNA sequence: TGCGCCAGCAGCTTGGCTGCCCGGGGCCCCCGAGAGACCCAGTACTTC. This translates into CASSLAARGPRETQYF. The chain couples TRBV5-1 to TRBJ2-5; D may be TRBD1 or TRBD2 (5 bases each). Germline CDR1 and CDR2: SGHRS and YFSETQ. This CDR3 is built from 16 residues. Trimming took 0 bases from V and 4 from J, leaving 16 bases between them.

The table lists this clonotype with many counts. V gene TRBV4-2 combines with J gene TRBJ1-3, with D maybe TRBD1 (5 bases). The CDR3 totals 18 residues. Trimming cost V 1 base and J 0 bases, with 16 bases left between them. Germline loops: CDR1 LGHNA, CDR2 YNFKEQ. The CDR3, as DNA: TGTGCCAGCAGCCAAGTTGAAACAGGAGCCTCCTCTGGAAACACCATATATTTT. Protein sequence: CASSQVETGASSGNTIYF.

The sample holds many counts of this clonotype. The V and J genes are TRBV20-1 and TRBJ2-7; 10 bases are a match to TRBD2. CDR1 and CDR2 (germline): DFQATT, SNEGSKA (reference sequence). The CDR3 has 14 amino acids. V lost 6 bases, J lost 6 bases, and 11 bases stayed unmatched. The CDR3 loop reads CSALLAGSSGEQYF. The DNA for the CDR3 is TGCAGTGCCTTACTAGCGGGAAGCTCGGGCGAGCAGTACTTC.

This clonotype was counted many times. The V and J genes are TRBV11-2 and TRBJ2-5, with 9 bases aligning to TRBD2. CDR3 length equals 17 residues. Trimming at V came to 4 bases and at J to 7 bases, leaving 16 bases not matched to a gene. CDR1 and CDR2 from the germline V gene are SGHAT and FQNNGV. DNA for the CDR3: TGTGCCAGCAGCTCAACCTCGGGACTAGCCGGGTACGGGACCCAGTACTTC. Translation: CASSSTSGLAGYGTQYF.

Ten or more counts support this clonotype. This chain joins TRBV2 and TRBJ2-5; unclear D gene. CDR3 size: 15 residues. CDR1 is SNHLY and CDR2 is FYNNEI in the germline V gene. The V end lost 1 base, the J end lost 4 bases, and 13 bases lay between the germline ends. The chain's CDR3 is CASSEEQLKGETQYF. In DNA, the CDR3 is TGTGCCAGCAGTGAAGAACAGCTAAAAGGAGAGACCCAGTACTTC.

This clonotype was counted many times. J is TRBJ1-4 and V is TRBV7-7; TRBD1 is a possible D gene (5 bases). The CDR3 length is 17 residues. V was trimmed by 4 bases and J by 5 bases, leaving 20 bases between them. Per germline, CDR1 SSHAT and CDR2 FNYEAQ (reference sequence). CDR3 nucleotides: TGTGCCAGCAGCTGCCGGGACCCTCACCGAGCAAATGAAAAACTGTTTTTT. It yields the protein CASSCRDPHRANEKLFF.

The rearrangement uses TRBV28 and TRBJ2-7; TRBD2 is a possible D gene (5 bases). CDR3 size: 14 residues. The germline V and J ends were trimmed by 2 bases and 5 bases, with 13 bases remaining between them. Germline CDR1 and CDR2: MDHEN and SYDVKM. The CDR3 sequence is CASSLPRDSNEQYF. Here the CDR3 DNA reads TGTGCCAGCAGTTTACCGAGGGATTCAAACGAGCAGTACTTC.

Here the CDR3 DNA reads TGTGCCAGTAGTATGGGGACGGGGGGAAACACCGGGGAGCTGTTTTTT. Amino acids: CASSMGTGGNTGELFF. This chain connects TRBV19 to TRBJ2-2, with 7 bases matching TRBD2. The CDR3 contains 16 residues. Germline CDR1 and CDR2: LNHDA and SQIVND (reference sequence). V gave up 3 bases and J gave up 2 bases; unmatched junction bases: 6.

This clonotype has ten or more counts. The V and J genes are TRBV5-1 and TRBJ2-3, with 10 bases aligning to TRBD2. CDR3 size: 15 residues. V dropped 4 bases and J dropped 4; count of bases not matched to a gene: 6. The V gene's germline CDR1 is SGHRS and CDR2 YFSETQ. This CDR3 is CASSDTSGRADTQYF. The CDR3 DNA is TGCGCCAGCAGCGACACCAGCGGGAGGGCAGATACGCAGTATTTT.

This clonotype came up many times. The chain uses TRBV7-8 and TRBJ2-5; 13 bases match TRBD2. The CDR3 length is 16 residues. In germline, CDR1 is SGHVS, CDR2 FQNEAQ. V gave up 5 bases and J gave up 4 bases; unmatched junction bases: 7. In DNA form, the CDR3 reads TGTGCCAGCAGCCTCACTAGCGGGGGGGCCTTAGAGACCCAGTACTTC. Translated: CASSLTSGGALETQYF.

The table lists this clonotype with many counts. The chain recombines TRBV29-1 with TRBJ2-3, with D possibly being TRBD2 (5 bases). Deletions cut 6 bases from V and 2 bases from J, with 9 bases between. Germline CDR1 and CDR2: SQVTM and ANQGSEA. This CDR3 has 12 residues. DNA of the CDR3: TGCAGCGTCGGCGGGTCCACAGATACGCAGTATTTT. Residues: CSVGGSTDTQYF.

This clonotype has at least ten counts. The CDR3 nucleotides read TGCAGTGCTAGAGGCATGGGCGGGAGGGCCTACGAGCAGTACTTC. Translating gives CSARGMGGRAYEQYF. This chain links TRBV20-1 with TRBJ2-7; 9 positions match TRBD2. The germline V gene has CDR1 DFQATT and CDR2 SNEGSKA (reference sequence). The CDR3 length is 15 residues. The J segment lost 2 bases and the V segment lost 1 base, leaving 6 bases of the junction unmatched.

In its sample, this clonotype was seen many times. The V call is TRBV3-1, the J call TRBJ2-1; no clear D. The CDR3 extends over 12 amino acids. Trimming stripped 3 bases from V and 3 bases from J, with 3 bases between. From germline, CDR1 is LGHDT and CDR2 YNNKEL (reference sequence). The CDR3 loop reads CASSHGYNEQFF. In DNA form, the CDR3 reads TGTGCCAGCAGCCATGGCTACAATGAGCAGTTCTTC.